The present T cell receptor beta chain was sequenced within a study of graft-versus-host responses after intestinal transplantation. Study-wide background: Those transplanted obtained multivisceral, liver-intestinal, or isolated intestinal grafts. Study-wide points: Individuals carrying graft-donor T cell macrochimerism showed high graft-versus-host to host-versus-graft clonal ratios in allografts.

As regards this clone: Its antigen remains unknown.

The repertoire was sequenced with immunoSEQ multiplex PCR; TCRdb's copy has only in-frame clones and lacks some. The data show roughly 110,000 clones, approximately 92% seen once. Germline V gene lookup returns CDR1 SGHAT and CDR2 FQNNGV. The CDR3 runs 12 residues. V was shortened by 2 bases and J by 6 bases, with 7 bases between the two germline ends. This sequence originates from a human donor who was the organ donor for an intestinal transplant. The chain uses TRBV11-2 and TRBJ1-2; no definite D call. This sample comprised unstimulated CD4+ T cells sorted from spleen or lymph node cells, obtained before transplant. The chain's CDR3 is CASSLIGNGYTF. The CDR3 DNA sequence: TGTGCCAGCAGCTTAATTGGGAATGGCTACACCTTC.